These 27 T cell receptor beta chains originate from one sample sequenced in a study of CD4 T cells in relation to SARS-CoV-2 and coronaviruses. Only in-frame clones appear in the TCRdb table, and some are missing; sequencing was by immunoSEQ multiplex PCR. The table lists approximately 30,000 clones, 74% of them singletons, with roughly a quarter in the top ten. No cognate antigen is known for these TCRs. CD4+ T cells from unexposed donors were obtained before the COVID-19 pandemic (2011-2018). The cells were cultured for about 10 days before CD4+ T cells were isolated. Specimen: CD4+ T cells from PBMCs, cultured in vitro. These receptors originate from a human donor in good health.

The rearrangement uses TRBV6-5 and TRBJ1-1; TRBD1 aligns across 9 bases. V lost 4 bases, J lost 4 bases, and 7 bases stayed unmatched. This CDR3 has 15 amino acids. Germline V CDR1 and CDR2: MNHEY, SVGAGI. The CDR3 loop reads CASSWGQGVSTEAFF. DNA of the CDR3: TGTGCCAGCAGTTGGGGACAGGGAGTCAGCACTGAAGCTTTCTTT.

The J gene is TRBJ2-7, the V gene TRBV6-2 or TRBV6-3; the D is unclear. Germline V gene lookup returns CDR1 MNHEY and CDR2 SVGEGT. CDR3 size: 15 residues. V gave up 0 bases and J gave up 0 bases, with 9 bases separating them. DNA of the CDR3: TGTGCCAGCAGTTACTCGGACGAAAACTCCTACGAGCAGTACTTC. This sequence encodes CASSYSDENSYEQYF.

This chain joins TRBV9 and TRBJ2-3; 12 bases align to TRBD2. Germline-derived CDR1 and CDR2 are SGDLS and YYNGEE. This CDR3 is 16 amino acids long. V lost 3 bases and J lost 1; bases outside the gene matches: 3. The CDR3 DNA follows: TGTGCCAGCAGCGCCCGGACTAGCGGGGGCACAGATACGCAGTATTTT. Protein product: CASSARTSGGTDTQYF.

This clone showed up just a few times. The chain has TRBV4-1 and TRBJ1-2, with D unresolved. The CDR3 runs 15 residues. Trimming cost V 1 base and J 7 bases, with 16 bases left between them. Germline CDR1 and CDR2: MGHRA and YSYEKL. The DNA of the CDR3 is TGCGCCAGCAGCCAAGTTCCTGTGAGGGAGAGTGGCTACACCTTC. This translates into CASSQVPVRESGYTF.

The CDR3 is CASSKAEGNQPQHF. The CDR3 DNA sequence: TGTGCCAGCAGCAAAGCCGAGGGAAATCAGCCCCAGCATTTT. The V and J genes are TRBV21-1 and TRBJ1-5. TRBV21-1 is a listed pseudogene. The CDR3 is 14 residues long.

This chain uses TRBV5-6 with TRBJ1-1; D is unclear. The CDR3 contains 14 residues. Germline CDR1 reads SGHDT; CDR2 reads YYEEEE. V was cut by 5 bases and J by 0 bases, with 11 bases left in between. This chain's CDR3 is CASRRYLLNTEAFF. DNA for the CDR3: TGTGCCAGCAGGAGGTACCTCCTGAACACTGAAGCTTTCTTT.

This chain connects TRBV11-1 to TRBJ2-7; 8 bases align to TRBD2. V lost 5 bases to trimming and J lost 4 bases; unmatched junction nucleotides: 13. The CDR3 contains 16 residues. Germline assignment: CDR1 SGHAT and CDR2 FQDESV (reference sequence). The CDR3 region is CASSPRGGILGYEQYF. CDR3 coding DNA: TGTGCCAGCAGCCCTCGGGGGGGCATACTGGGATACGAGCAGTACTTC.

In nucleotides, the CDR3 is TGTGCCAGCAGAAGAACCGCTAGCACAGATACGCAGTATTTT. As protein: CASRRTASTDTQYF. The chain uses TRBV2 and TRBJ2-3; D is unresolved. V lost 6 bases and J lost 0, with 10 bases in between. The CDR3 loop spans 14 amino acids. Germline V CDR1 and CDR2: SNHLY, FYNNEI.

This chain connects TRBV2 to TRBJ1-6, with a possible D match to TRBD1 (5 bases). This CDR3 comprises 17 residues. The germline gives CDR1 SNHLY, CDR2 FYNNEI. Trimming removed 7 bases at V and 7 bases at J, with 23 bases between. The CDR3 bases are TGTGCCAGCAACGAGGGGATAAGGGGCTTCTGGAATTCACCCCTCCACTTT. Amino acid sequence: CASNEGIRGFWNSPLHF.

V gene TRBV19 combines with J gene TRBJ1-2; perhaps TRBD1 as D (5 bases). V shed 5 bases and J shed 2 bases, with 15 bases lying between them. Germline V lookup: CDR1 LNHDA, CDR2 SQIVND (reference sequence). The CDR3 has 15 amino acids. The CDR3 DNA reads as TGTGCCAGTAGTTCCACCCCCGGGGCGAACTATGGCTACACCTTC. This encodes CASSSTPGANYGYTF.

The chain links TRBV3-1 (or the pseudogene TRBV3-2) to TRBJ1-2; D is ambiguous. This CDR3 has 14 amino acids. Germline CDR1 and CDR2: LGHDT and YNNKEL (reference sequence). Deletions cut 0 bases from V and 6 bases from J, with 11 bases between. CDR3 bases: TGTGCCAGCAGCCAAGATACCGCCTTTGATGGCTACACCTTC. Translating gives CASSQDTAFDGYTF.

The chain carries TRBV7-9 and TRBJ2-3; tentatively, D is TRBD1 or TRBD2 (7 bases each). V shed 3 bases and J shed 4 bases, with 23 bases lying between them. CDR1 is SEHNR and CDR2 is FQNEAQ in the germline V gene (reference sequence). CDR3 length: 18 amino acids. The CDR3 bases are TGTGCCAGCAGCTTTACAGGGGAGGGCCCTGAAAGGGCAGATACGCAGTATTTT. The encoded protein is CASSFTGEGPERADTQYF.

Here the CDR3 reads CASSPPNQRDRGEQFF. The CDR3 region has the DNA TGTGCCAGCTCACCACCGAACCAGCGGGATAGGGGTGAGCAGTTCTTC. V is TRBV18 and J is TRBJ2-1, with 7 bases that match TRBD2. After removal of 0 bases from V and 9 bases from J, the junction contained 11 bases not matched to a gene. Germline CDR1 KGHSH, CDR2 LQKENI. CDR3 length: 16 amino acids.

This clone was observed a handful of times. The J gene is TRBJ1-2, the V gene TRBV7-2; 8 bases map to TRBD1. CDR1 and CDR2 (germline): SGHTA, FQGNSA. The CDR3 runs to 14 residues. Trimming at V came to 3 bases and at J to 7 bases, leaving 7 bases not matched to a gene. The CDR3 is CASSFRQGQGGYTF. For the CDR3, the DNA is TGTGCCAGCAGCTTCCGACAGGGGCAAGGTGGCTACACCTTC.

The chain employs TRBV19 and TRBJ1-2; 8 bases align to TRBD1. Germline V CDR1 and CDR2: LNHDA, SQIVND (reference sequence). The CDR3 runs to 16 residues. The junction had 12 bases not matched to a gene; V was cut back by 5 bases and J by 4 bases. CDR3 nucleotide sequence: TGTGCCAGTAGTTCACCCCCCAGGGGGCAGGGCTATGGCTACACCTTC. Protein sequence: CASSSPPRGQGYGYTF.

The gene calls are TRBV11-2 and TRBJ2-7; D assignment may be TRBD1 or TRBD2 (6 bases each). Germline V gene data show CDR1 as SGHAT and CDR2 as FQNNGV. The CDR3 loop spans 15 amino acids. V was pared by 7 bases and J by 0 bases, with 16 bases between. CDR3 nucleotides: TGTGCCAGCACCAGGGGCGGGGTTAGCTCCTACGAGCAGTACTTC. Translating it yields CASTRGGVSSYEQYF.

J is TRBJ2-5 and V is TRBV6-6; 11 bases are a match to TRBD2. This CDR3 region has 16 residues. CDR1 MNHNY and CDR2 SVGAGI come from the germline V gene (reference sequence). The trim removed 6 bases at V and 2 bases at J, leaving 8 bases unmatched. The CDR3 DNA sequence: TGTGCCAGCAGCCAAAGACTAGCGGGGAATCAAGAGACCCAGTACTTC. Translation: CASSQRLAGNQETQYF.

CDR3 DNA: TGTGCCAGCAGCCCCTTGGGACAGGGTCGACAGCCCCAGCATTTT. Translating gives CASSPLGQGRQPQHF. V usage is TRBV6-2 or TRBV6-3 and J usage is TRBJ1-5; 9 bases map to TRBD1. The CDR3 runs to 15 residues. V lost 6 bases to trimming and J lost 7 bases; unmatched junction nucleotides: 10. Germline-derived CDR1 and CDR2 are MNHEY and SVGEGT.

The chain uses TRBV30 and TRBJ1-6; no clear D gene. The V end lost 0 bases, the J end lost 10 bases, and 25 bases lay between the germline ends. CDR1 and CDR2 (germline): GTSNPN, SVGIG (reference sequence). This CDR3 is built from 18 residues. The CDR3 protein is CAWSVGTQAWPGSSPLHF. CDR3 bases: TGTGCCTGGAGTGTAGGCACCCAAGCTTGGCCGGGATCCTCACCCCTCCACTTT.

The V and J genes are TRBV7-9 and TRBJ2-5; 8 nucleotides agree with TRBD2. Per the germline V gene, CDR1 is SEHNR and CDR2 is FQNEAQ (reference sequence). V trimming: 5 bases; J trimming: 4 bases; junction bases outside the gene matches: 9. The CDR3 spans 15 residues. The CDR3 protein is CASSDKSGSGETQYF. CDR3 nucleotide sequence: TGTGCCAGCAGCGATAAGAGCGGGAGCGGAGAGACCCAGTACTTC.

CDR3 sequence reads: CASSQAPGYGYTF. CDR3 bases: TGTGCCAGCAGCCAAGCCCCCGGCTATGGCTACACCTTC. This chain connects TRBV4-2 to TRBJ1-2; the D is unclear. V was clipped by 1 base and J by 4 bases, with 7 bases between them. The CDR3 runs 13 residues. The germline V gene has CDR1 LGHNA and CDR2 YNFKEQ.

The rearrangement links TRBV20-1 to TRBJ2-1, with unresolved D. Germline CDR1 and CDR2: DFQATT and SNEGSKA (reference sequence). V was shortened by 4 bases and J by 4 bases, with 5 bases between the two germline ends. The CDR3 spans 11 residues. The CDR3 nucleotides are TGCAGTGCTACCCCTTACAATGAGCAGTTCTTC. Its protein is CSATPYNEQFF.

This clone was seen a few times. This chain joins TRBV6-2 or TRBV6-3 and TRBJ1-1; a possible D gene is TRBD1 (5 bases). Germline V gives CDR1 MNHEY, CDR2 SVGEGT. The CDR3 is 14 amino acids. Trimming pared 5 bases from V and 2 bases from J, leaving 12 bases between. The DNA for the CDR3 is TGTGCCAGCAGTGAGGGTGGGGACAACACTGAAGCTTTCTTT. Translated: CASSEGGDNTEAFF.

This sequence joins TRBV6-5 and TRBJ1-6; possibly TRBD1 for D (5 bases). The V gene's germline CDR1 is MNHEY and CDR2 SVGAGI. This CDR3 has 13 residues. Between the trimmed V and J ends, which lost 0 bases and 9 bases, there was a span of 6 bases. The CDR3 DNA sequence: TGTGCCAGCAGTTACTCCAGGGTTTCACCCCTCCACTTT. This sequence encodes CASSYSRVSPLHF.

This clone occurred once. CDR3 residues: CASRPDRDTEAFF. CDR3 DNA sequence: TGTGCCAGCAGGCCCGACAGAGACACTGAAGCTTTCTTT. The chain uses TRBV6-5 and TRBJ1-1; the D gene is possibly TRBD1 (5 bases). The CDR3 extends over 13 amino acids. Germline CDR1 MNHEY, CDR2 SVGAGI. V lost 6 bases, J lost 3 bases, and 11 bases lay in between.

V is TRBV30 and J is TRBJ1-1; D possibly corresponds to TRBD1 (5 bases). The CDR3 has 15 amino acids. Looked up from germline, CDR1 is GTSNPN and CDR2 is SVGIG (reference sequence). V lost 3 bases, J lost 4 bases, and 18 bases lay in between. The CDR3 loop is CAWSDGARGATEAFF. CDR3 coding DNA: TGTGCCTGGAGCGACGGGGCCCGAGGGGCCACTGAAGCTTTCTTT.

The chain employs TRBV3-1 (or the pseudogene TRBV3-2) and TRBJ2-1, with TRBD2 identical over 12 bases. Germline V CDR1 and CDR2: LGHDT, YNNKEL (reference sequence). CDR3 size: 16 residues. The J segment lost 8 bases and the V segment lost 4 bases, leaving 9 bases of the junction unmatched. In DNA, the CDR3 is TGTGCCAGCAGCCCTTACCCCTGGACTAGCGGGGATGAGCAGTTCTTC. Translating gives CASSPYPWTSGDEQFF.